This T cell receptor (beta chain) emerged from a study of blood T cell repertoires in COVID-19. Across the study: T cells, B-cell-depleted T cells, or PBMCs provided the cDNA or gDNA that served as material.

There are a few counts of this clone. Original processing notes: Quantification of nucleated cells was approximated via reference gene primer amplification. Here immunoSEQ multiplex PCR was the method, and the copy in TCRdb shows in-frame clones only, minus some. V, J and clone size are taken as reported in that table, and D and trimming were inferred from the DNA itself. The data hold around 200,000 clones, with about 87% observed a single time. The length of the CDR3 is 17 residues. Trimming left V 1 base short and J 10 bases short, with 22 bases between. Germline loops: CDR1 MGHRA, CDR2 YSYEKL. The origin of this receptor is a man between 18 and 35 years old with acute COVID-19. The chain combines TRBV4-1 with TRBJ1-4; D gene unclear. The sequencing sample was made of PBMCs or T cells enriched from blood (not recorded which). This CDR3 is CASSQVSDLDIEAKLFF. CDR3 nucleotide sequence: TGCGCCAGCAGCCAAGTATCAGACCTGGATATTGAGGCAAAACTGTTTTTT.